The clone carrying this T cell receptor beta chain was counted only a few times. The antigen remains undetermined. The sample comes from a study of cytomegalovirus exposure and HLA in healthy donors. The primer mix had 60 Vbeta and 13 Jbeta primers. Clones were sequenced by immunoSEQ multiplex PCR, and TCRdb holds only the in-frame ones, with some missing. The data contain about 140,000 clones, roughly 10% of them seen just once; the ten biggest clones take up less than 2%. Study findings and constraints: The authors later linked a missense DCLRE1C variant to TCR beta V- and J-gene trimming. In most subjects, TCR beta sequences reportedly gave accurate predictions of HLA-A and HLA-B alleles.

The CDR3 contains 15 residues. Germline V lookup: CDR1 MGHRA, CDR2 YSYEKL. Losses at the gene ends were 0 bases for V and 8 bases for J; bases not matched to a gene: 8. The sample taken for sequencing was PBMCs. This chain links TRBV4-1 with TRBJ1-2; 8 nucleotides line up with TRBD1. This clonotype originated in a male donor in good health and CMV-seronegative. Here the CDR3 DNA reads TGCGCCAGCAGCCAAGATGGGAACAGGGGGGGAGGCTACACCTTC. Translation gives CASSQDGNRGGGYTF.